This entry concerns a single T cell receptor (beta chain). The data stem from a study of CD8 T cells in ankylosing spondylitis. CDR3 length: 17 residues. In germline, CDR1 is SGHDT, CDR2 YYEEEE. The trim removed 3 bases at V and 2 bases at J, leaving 9 bases unmatched. TCRdb re-derived calls from the 5' RACE reads in MiXCR, one entry per CDR3 protein. Here the sample spans 84,000 or so distinct CDR3 sequences, about 27% being singletons. V gene TRBV5-6 combines with J gene TRBJ1-2; 11 nucleotides align to TRBD1. This sequence originates from a male donor with ankylosing spondylitis or in good health (not recorded which). Sequenced input: blood, either unsorted or a sorted T cell fraction (not recorded which). CDR3 nucleotide sequence: TGTGCCAGCAGCTACGGACAGGGGGCGAGAGGAAACTATGGCTACACCTTC. Translating it yields CASSYGQGARGNYGYTF.